This T cell receptor (beta chain) was recovered during a study of blood T cell repertoires in COVID-19. Background on the study: Spain, Italy and the United States supplied samples that represented acute and convalescent COVID-19. In each case, the material was cDNA or gDNA derived from T cells, B-cell-depleted T cells, or PBMCs.

Per the authors' pipeline: Estimation of nucleated cell counts was performed using reference gene primer amplification. Sequencing was performed with immunoSEQ multiplex PCR; in TCRdb, only in-frame clones are kept and a portion is missing. V and J calls and clone size are copied from that table; D and trimming were computed from the DNA. Of approximately 50,000 clones in the sample, 85% to 90% were seen once. Germline values: CDR1 SEHNR, CDR2 FQNEAQ (reference sequence). The CDR3 length is 15 residues. Trimming cost V 5 bases and J 4 bases, with 15 bases left between them. V is TRBV7-9 and J is TRBJ2-1; weak D call: TRBD2 (6 bases). The sequence was collected from a man aged 55-75 years with acute or convalescent COVID-19. Material for sequencing was peripheral blood. The CDR3 protein is CASSARGAQYNEQFF. The CDR3 DNA reads as TGTGCCAGCAGCGCCCGCGGGGCACAATACAATGAGCAGTTCTTC.